This T cell receptor beta chain stems from a study of cytomegalovirus exposure and HLA in healthy donors. Whole-study results and caveats: Reportedly, diagnosis of cytomegalovirus status by the classifier showed high specificity and sensitivity.

Sequencing used immunoSEQ multiplex PCR; TCRdb keeps in-frame clones, though not all of them. Of some 310,000 clones listed, roughly 90% are singletons. The length of the CDR3 is 16 residues. V was pared by 6 bases and J by 3 bases, with 21 bases between. Germline loops: CDR1 SGHNT, CDR2 YYREEE (reference sequence). As to this clone: Its specificity is unknown.

This rearrangement joins TRBV5-4 to TRBJ1-1; perhaps TRBD1 as D (6 bases). This receptor was obtained from a man aged 25 to 40 in good health and CMV-seronegative. The sequenced material came from PBMCs. CDR3 nucleotide sequence: TGTGCCAGCATCAAGAGCGGGGGGCGCGAAGACACTGAAGCTTTCTTT. It is translated as CASIKSGGREDTEAFF.